One and the same sample provided the 8 T cell receptor beta chains below, sequenced in a study of T cells in Graves' hyperthyroidism and ophthalmopathy (dated by TCRdb to the late 2010s). The library was produced with multiplex PCR. The reads were generated on an Illumina HiSeq 2000. Amplification of TCR beta CDR3 regions was carried out from RNA transcripts. For the first round of RT-PCR on the TCR CDR3, the HTBI primer set was used together with the Qiagen OneStep RT-PCR kit. TCRdb reprocessed the public reads (quality trimming at Q25 with fastp, clone calling with MiXCR) and kept in-frame beta chains. All rows with the same CDR3 protein become a single entry with the most common DNA and genes. Within this sample are a few hundred thousand distinct CDR3 sequences, with 20% to 25% of them counted one time only. The ten largest account for under 55% of the sample. Sequenced sample: blood. The receptors come from a woman in her seventies with Graves' ophthalmopathy.

About this clonotype itself: Sequence at one end of the junction differs from germline and may be a read error. The rearrangement links TRBV4-1 to TRBJ2-5, with 11 bases aligning to TRBD2. The CDR3 length is 17 residues. Germline CDR1 and CDR2: MGHRA and YSYEKL. The CDR3 here is CASSQVILAGGVETQYF. The CDR3 DNA reads TGTGCCAGCAGCCAAGTGATTCTAGCGGGAGGTGTGGAGACCCAGTACTTC.

This clonotype was seen a handful of times. This chain links TRBV7-9 with TRBJ2-1, with D unresolved. CDR3 size: 14 residues. Germline V gene sequence: CDR1 SEHNR, CDR2 FQNEAQ (reference sequence). V lost 1 base to trimming and J lost 5 bases, with 9 bases between them. DNA for the CDR3: TGTGCCAGCAGCTTAGAAGCTATCAACAATGAGCAGTTCTTC. Its protein product is CASSLEAINNEQFF.

This rearrangement joins TRBV5-1 to TRBJ2-2; 7 bases line up with TRBD2. The ends lost 6 bases at V and 5 bases at J; junction bases unmatched: 10. Germline CDR1 reads SGHRS; CDR2 reads YFSETQ. CDR3 size: 15 residues. CDR3 bases: TGCGCCAGCACCCTACGGGGGGTAGAGACCGGGGAGCTGTTTTTT. Protein sequence: CASTLRGVETGELFF.

This chain connects TRBV3-1 to TRBJ1-5; D gene unclear. The CDR3 runs 14 residues. Trimming shortened V by 3 bases and J by 10 bases, and 16 bases separated the two germline ends. Germline CDR1 and CDR2: LGHDT and YNNKEL (reference sequence). The CDR3 sequence is CASSHRAQQGPQHF. DNA for the CDR3: TGTGCCAGCAGCCATCGGGCACAACAAGGACCCCAGCATTTT.

The chain links TRBV3-1 to TRBJ1-2; D is unresolved. The CDR3 loop spans 15 amino acids. Germline lookup yields CDR1 LGHDT and CDR2 YNNKEL (reference sequence). V lost 0 bases, J lost 0 bases, and 8 bases lay in between. This chain's CDR3 is CASSQEPITNYGYTF. The DNA of the CDR3 is TGTGCCAGCAGCCAAGAACCCATCACTAACTATGGCTACACCTTC.

The chain links TRBV5-4 to TRBJ1-2; perhaps TRBD1 as D (6 bases). Germline V gives CDR1 SGHNT, CDR2 YYREEE (reference sequence). The V end lost 2 bases, the J end lost 6 bases, and 14 bases lay between the germline ends. The CDR3 totals 14 residues. CDR3 amino acids: CASSLQGRSHGYTF. The CDR3 region has the DNA TGTGCCAGCAGCTTACAGGGTAGATCGCATGGCTACACCTTC.

The sample holds many counts of this clonotype. The chain uses TRBV2 and TRBJ2-1, with D maybe TRBD2 (5 bases). CDR1 and CDR2 from the germline V gene are SNHLY and FYNNEI. This CDR3 has 16 residues. V lost 5 bases to trimming and J lost 5 bases, with 19 bases between them. The CDR3 sequence: CASSFGLRRTDNEQFF. CDR3 bases: TGTGCCAGCAGTTTTGGACTGCGGAGAACAGACAATGAGCAGTTCTTC.

This clonotype was seen ten or more times. The chain combines TRBV29-1 with TRBJ2-1; D not resolved. This CDR3 is 13 amino acids long. Germline values: CDR1 SQVTM, CDR2 ANQGSEA. Trimming cost V 7 bases and J 3 bases, with 13 bases left between them. The CDR3 reads CSAGESNYNEQFF. The CDR3 region has the DNA TGCAGCGCTGGAGAATCTAACTACAATGAGCAGTTCTTC.